Described below is a single T cell receptor beta chain sequence and its context. No cognate antigen has been identified for it. Within one base of it there is no much larger clone, and no base qualities were kept. TCRbeta CDR3 regions were amplified from genomic DNA by means of the immunoSEQ Assay, a bias-controlled multiplex PCR. The original methods were these. Within the assay, amplification of reference gene primers was used to estimate how many nucleated cells each sample contained. To quantify the absolute abundance of each unique TCRbeta CDR3 rearrangement, sequence reads were collapsed and filtered. For each sample, productive Simpson clonality was calculated as the square root of Simpson's diversity index across productive rearrangements. TCRdb took this table from immuneACCESS and kept in-frame rearrangements with V and J called. Such tables lack part of the clones; where checked against another copy, unresolved V genes explain under half of the gap, and the rest is unexplained. Clone size and V and J calls were adopted from that table, with D and trimming inferred from the DNA. The sample yields about 270,000 clones; 70% to 90% were counted once. Around 14% of the sample is taken by the ten largest.

This sample stems from a study of blood T cell repertoires in COVID-19 (dated by TCRdb to 2018 to 2021). At the level of the whole study: The collaborator samples originated in the United States, Italy and Spain and spanned the acute and convalescent phases of COVID-19. The material from the prospective study consisted of cDNA or gDNA derived from T cells, B-cell-depleted T cells, or PBMCs. The dataset comprised deeply sampled blood TCRbeta repertoires from subjects exposed to, actively infected with, or recovered from COVID-19. The repertoires were released in a freely available public database intended as a resource for research on the immune response to SARS-CoV-2. The samples were drawn from the first 160 participants of the ongoing ImmuneRACE study and from 1,254 subjects provided by 6 global collaborators. Sample metadata almost always included a de-identified subject ID, COVID-19 status, age in years and sex. Where available, HLA class I and class II types were obtained from metadata supplied by the sample provider rather than from assay-based typing.

Findings and caveats that apply to the study as a whole: How much clinical and demographic metadata was included differed by source and by participant, and the metadata was provided uncurated.

One collaborating source in Seattle enrolled patients while the patients were actively infected and followed the patients over time throughout the course of disease. The collaborating institutions used their own protocols to collect whole blood in K2EDTA tubes. For TCRbeta analysis, collaborators shipped samples in one of three forms: frozen whole blood, isolated PBMCs, or DNA extracted from either of those sample types. The CDR3, cysteine through phenylalanine, is 15 amino acids long. The DNA shown is the 45-base CDR3, in frame from base 1. The junction shows trimming of 4 bases on V and 4 bases on J, plus 17 bases between the germline ends. Based on the germline V gene, the CDR1 and CDR2 sequences are SGHRS and YFSETQ.

The specimen was peripheral blood. The chain uses TRBV5-1 and TRBJ1-2, and perhaps TRBD1 as D gene, on 5 matching bases. This clonotype was sampled from a woman aged 65 to 85 with COVID-19, enrolled during active disease. The CDR3 in this case is CASSPDGTGGYGYTF. The bases read TGCGCCAGCAGCCCTGACGGGACGGGGGGCTATGGCTACACCTTC.